This T cell receptor beta chain comes out of a study of T cells after yellow fever vaccination. TCRdb re-derived calls from the 5' RACE reads in MiXCR, one entry per CDR3 protein. The sample includes 300,000 to 350,000 distinct CDR3 sequences, roughly 4.3% of them seen just once. This CDR3 is built from 12 residues. CDR1 and CDR2 from the germline V gene are GTSNPN and SVGIG (reference sequence). V lost 3 bases to trimming and J lost 9 bases; unmatched junction nucleotides: 7. This clonotype was counted ten times or more. This sample comprised PBMCs, obtained 15 days after the yellow fever booster vaccination. The chain joins TRBV30 to TRBJ1-1; 7 bases are shared with TRBD1. The sequence came from a man aged 18-30 years who received the YFV17D yellow fever vaccine. The CDR3 bases are TGTGCCTGGAGCGCGCAGGGGGGAAAAGCTTTCTTT. Translation: CAWSAQGGKAFF.